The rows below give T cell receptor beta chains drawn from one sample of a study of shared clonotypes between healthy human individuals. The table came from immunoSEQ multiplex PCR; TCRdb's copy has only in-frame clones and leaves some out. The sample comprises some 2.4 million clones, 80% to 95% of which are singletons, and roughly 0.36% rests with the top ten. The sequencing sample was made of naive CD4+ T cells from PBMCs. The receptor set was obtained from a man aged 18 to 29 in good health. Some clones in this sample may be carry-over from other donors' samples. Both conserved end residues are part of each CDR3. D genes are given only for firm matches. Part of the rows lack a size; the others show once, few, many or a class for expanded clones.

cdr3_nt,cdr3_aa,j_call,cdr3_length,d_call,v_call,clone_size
TGTGCCAGCTCCGGACAGGTTCCTCCTAACTATGGCTACACCTTC,CASSGQVPPNYGYTF,TRBJ1-2,15,TRBD1,TRBV28,.
TGTGCCAGCAGCCTAAACCTAGCGGCTAACACCGGGGAGCTGTTTTTT,CASSLNLAANTGELFF,TRBJ2-2,16,TRBD2,TRBV7-2,.
TGTGCCAGCAGCCCCGTTCGAGGCCAAGAGACCCAGTACTTC,CASSPVRGQETQYF,TRBJ2-5,14,.,TRBV11-1,.
TGCGCCAGCAGCTTGGGCCCCTTAGACACTGAAGCTTTCTTT,CASSLGPLDTEAFF,TRBJ1-1,14,.,TRBV5-1,once
TGTGCCAGCAGCTTAGAGGCTAGCGGCACAGATACGCAGTATTTT,CASSLEASGTDTQYF,TRBJ2-3,15,.,TRBV11-3,.
TGTGCCAGCAGCCGGACAGCTCAAGAGACCCAGTACTTC,CASSRTAQETQYF,TRBJ2-5,13,.,TRBV7-9,.
TGTGCCAGCAGTTCCGGACAAAACACTGAAGCTTTCTTT,CASSSGQNTEAFF,TRBJ1-1,13,.,TRBV27,.
TGTGCCAGCTCACCAGTCACAACTCACACCGGGGAGCTGTTTTTT,CASSPVTTHTGELFF,TRBJ2-2,15,.,TRBV18,few
TGTGCCGAAAGCGGGAGGGCCGTTCGCGAGCAGTTCTTC,CAESGRAVREQFF,TRBJ2-1,13,TRBD2,TRBV28,.
TGTGCCAGCAGCTTAGCAGGGGGGCTAGCGGTAGCCAAAAACATTCAGTACTTC,CASSLAGGLAVAKNIQYF,TRBJ2-4,18,.,TRBV7-2,.
TGCGCCAGCAGCGGGGCGGATCGCGGTGAGCAGTTCTTC,CASSGADRGEQFF,TRBJ2-1,13,.,TRBV5-1,.
TGTGCCAGCAGTGAGGGAGTCACCGGGGAGCTGTTTTTT,CASSEGVTGELFF,TRBJ2-2,13,.,TRBV25-1,.
TGTGCCAGCAGTGTTGAGGGGTCGAACACTGAAGCTTTCTTT,CASSVEGSNTEAFF,TRBJ1-1,14,.,TRBV2,.
TGTGCCAGCAGCCTCGCCCATTTGCCAGATACGCAGTATTTT,CASSLAHLPDTQYF,TRBJ2-3,14,.,TRBV5-4,.
TGTGCCAGTAGTATAGCTAGGGGGAGCTCCTACGAGCAGTACTTC,CASSIARGSSYEQYF,TRBJ2-7,15,.,TRBV19,.
TGTGCCAGCAGCCAAGATGAGGGGTTCCGGAATTCACCCCTCCACTTT,CASSQDEGFRNSPLHF,TRBJ1-6,16,.,TRBV4-2,.
TGTGCCAGTAGTATAACGAGCGGGAGAACCTACGAGCAGTACTTC,CASSITSGRTYEQYF,TRBJ2-7,15,TRBD2,TRBV19,.
TGTGCCAGCAGCTTTTCCCCAGGGGGGGCTGGCTACGAGCAGTACTTC,CASSFSPGGAGYEQYF,TRBJ2-7,16,.,TRBV7-2,.
TGTGCCAGCAGTGACCGACTGGGAACTAGCACAGATACGCAGTATTTT,CASSDRLGTSTDTQYF,TRBJ2-3,16,.,TRBV2,.
TGTGCCAGCAGCCCACCGACTCCGCTGGACTACGAGCAGTACTTC,CASSPPTPLDYEQYF,TRBJ2-7,15,.,TRBV21-1,once
TGTGCCAGCCAAGGGACCTCGATAATCTGCGAGCAGTACTTC,CASQGTSIICEQYF,TRBJ2-7,14,.,TRBV2,.
TGTGCCAGCAGCTTAGGAGCTAGCGGCGGCACAGATACGCAGTATTTT,CASSLGASGGTDTQYF,TRBJ2-3,16,TRBD2,TRBV11-3,.
TGTGCCAGCGGGACGGACAGGGCTTATGGCTACACCTTC,CASGTDRAYGYTF,TRBJ1-2,13,TRBD1,TRBV5-6,.
TGTGCCAGCAGCTTAGTTGGGACTAGCGGGAGCGAGCAGTACTTC,CASSLVGTSGSEQYF,TRBJ2-7,15,TRBD2,TRBV7-9,.
TGTGCCAGCAGTTACGGGGCTTCTCGGAGCACCGGGGAGCTGTTTTTT,CASSYGASRSTGELFF,TRBJ2-2,16,.,TRBV6-5,.
TGTGCCAGCAGCCCATGGACAGGGGCTCAGCCCCAGCATTTT,CASSPWTGAQPQHF,TRBJ1-5,14,TRBD1,TRBV7-8,.
TGTGCCAGCAGTGTTCCCGGGACAGGGCTTCATGAGCAGTTCTTC,CASSVPGTGLHEQFF,TRBJ2-1,15,TRBD1,TRBV27,.
TGTGCCAGCAGCTTAACACGCAGGGGCGAGCAGTACTTC,CASSLTRRGEQYF,TRBJ2-7,13,.,TRBV7-8,.
TGCGCCAGCAGCCCTACTACCAACAGGGTGGAGACCCAGTACTTC,CASSPTTNRVETQYF,TRBJ2-5,15,.,TRBV5-1,.
TGCGCCAGCAGGGCCGACATAACCTACGCCTACGAGCAGTACTTC,CASRADITYAYEQYF,TRBJ2-7,15,.,TRBV4-1,.
TGTGCCACCAGCAGAGAACGACTAGCGGAGAATATCACCTACAATGAGCAGTTCTTC,CATSRERLAENITYNEQFF,TRBJ2-1,19,TRBD2,TRBV15,.
TGTGCCAGTAGTAGCGCCACAGGGGGTGGAACTGAAGCTTTCTTT,CASSSATGGGTEAFF,TRBJ1-1,15,TRBD1,TRBV19,.
TGTGCCAGCAACCGGGGGGGATCCTACGAGCAGTACTTC,CASNRGGSYEQYF,TRBJ2-7,13,TRBD2,TRBV28,.
TGCGCCAGCAGCCAAGATCTTGCAGCGGGACGTAATGAGCAGTTCTTC,CASSQDLAAGRNEQFF,TRBJ2-1,16,TRBD2,TRBV4-3,.
TGTGCCAGTTCGGATTTGGCAGGAGTGGGTGAAAAACTGTTTTTT,CASSDLAGVGEKLFF,TRBJ1-4,15,.,TRBV19,once
TGCGCCAGCAGCTTGCAGTTACTCTCCTACGAGCAGTACTTC,CASSLQLLSYEQYF,TRBJ2-7,14,.,TRBV5-1,.
TGTGCCAGTAGTTCCAGCCGACTAGCGGGAGACAGGAGGACCTACAATGAGCAGTTCTTC,CASSSSRLAGDRRTYNEQFF,TRBJ2-1,20,TRBD2,TRBV19,.
TGTGCCATCGAGGAGTACCCTGGGGCCGGGGAGCTGTTTTTT,CAIEEYPGAGELFF,TRBJ2-2,14,.,TRBV7-9,once
TGTGCCAGCTCACCACCGGACAGGGCGTTCGTCTTC,CASSPPDRAFVF,TRBJ2-1,12,TRBD1,TRBV18,once
TGTGCCAGCGACGGGTACTACGAGCAGTACTTC,CASDGYYEQYF,TRBJ2-7,11,.,TRBV2,.
TGTGCCAGCAGCCAAGTGGAGGGGCGTGAGCAGTTCTTC,CASSQVEGREQFF,TRBJ2-1,13,.,TRBV14,once
TGTGCCAGCTCACCGGGACTAGCGGGAGGGTACTACAATGAGCAGTTCTTC,CASSPGLAGGYYNEQFF,TRBJ2-1,17,TRBD2,TRBV18,.
TGTGCCAGCTCACGTACGACGGGCAATCAGCCCCAGCATTTT,CASSRTTGNQPQHF,TRBJ1-5,14,.,TRBV18,.
TGTGCCAGCAGTGAAGGAGGGGGCCAGAGCAATCAGCCCCAGCATTTT,CASSEGGGQSNQPQHF,TRBJ1-5,16,TRBD1,TRBV6-1,.
TGTGCCAGCAGTTTGGGGACAGGGGGTGCTTTCTTT,CASSLGTGGAFF,TRBJ1-1,12,TRBD1,TRBV28,.
TGCGCCAGCAGCTTGGAGGGACAGGGGTATGAAAAACTGTTTTTT,CASSLEGQGYEKLFF,TRBJ1-4,15,TRBD1,TRBV5-1,.
TGTGCCAGCTCGCCCCTAGCGGGAGCGGGCTACGAGCAGTACTTC,CASSPLAGAGYEQYF,TRBJ2-7,15,TRBD2,TRBV18,.
TGCGCCAGCAGCCAAGCGGGACAATTTTACGAGCAGTACTTC,CASSQAGQFYEQYF,TRBJ2-7,14,.,TRBV4-1,.
TGCGCCAGCAGCTTGGTGGGGACCGGGGCCAACGTCCTGACTTTC,CASSLVGTGANVLTF,TRBJ2-6,15,.,TRBV5-1,.
TGTGCCAGCGATTACAGGGTTCGCAATCAGCCCCAGCATTTT,CASDYRVRNQPQHF,TRBJ1-5,14,.,TRBV7-2,.
TGTGCCAGTAGTATATCTAGCGGGAGAAGATCCTACGAGCAGTACTTC,CASSISSGRRSYEQYF,TRBJ2-7,16,TRBD2,TRBV19,.
TGTGCCAGCAGTGAACCGGGACAGGGGTACTATGGCTACACCTTC,CASSEPGQGYYGYTF,TRBJ1-2,15,TRBD1,TRBV6-1,.
TGTGCCAGCAGCGACTCGATTAGGGGTGAGCAGTTCTTC,CASSDSIRGEQFF,TRBJ2-1,13,.,TRBV9,.